This paragraph covers one T cell receptor (beta chain) sequence. The antigen remains unidentified. Germline V lookup: CDR1 SSHAT, CDR2 FNYEAQ (reference sequence). This CDR3 comprises 14 residues. With 5 bases removed from V and 4 bases from J, the gap between germline ends came to 14 bases. Deep-level assay runs were performed. The material for each subset, its genomic DNA, was split evenly across several immunoSEQ plates. Original analysis: ImmunoSEQ supplied junction-only sequences lacking quality scores, so filtering was different. The method was immunoSEQ multiplex PCR; TCRdb's version includes in-frame clones alone and lacks a portion of them. V, J and clone size reflect that table, while D and trimming were determined from the DNA. Of some 2,500,000 clones listed, just under 95% are singletons. The data were taken from a study of shared clonotypes between healthy human individuals. The study, taken as a whole, reports: Sharing across four donors was highest in naive CD4 (approximately 5%) and lowest in memory CD8 (roughly 0.4%).

The chain carries TRBV7-7 and TRBJ2-5; D is unclear. This sequence was found in a young man in good health. Some clones in this sample may be carry-over from other donors' samples. Sequencing was performed on naive CD4+ T cells from PBMCs. Subset here: CD45RA+ positively selected. As DNA, the CDR3 is TGTGCCAGCAGCCCGGTTGTATCGGGAGAGACCCAGTACTTC. It encodes CASSPVVSGETQYF. Combining the CDR3 with reference TRBV7-7 and TRBJ2-5 gives the whole variable domain GAGVSQSPRYKVTKRGQDVTLRCDPISSHATLYWYQQALGQGPEFLTYFNYEAQPDKSGLPSDRFSAERPEGSISTLTIQRTEQRDSAMYRCASSPVVSGETQYFGPGTRLLVL.